This entry lists 12 T cell receptor beta chains sequenced from one sample in a study of molecular identifiers for immune sequencing clone quantification. TCRdb fed the PCR reads into MiXCR, producing one record per CDR3 protein. In the table there are 460,000 or so distinct CDR3 sequences, around 25% of which are singletons. Sequencing input: naive CD8+ T cells from blood, with Jurkat cell RNA spiked in. Stated subset: FACS-sorted CD8+CD4-CCR7+CD45RA+ naive T cells. The receptors were gathered from a human donor in good health. Some libraries in this study had Jurkat cell RNA spiked in.

Of note for this clonotype: Likely a read error: the CDR3 ends without its conserved phenylalanine or tryptophan. The chain has TRBV19 and TRBJ2-7, with D possibly TRBD2 on 6 matching bases. CDR3 size: 13 residues. Trimming removed 1 base from V and 6 bases from J, with 10 bases in between. Germline loops: CDR1 LNHDA, CDR2 SQIVND (reference sequence). The CDR3, as DNA: TGTGCCAGTAGTATAGCTCCGGGAGCCGAGCAGTACCTC. Its translation: CASSIAPGAEQYL.

This clonotype was counted many times. The V gene is TRBV29-1, the J gene TRBJ1-1; D remains unclear. The CDR3 covers 12 residues. Germline V lookup: CDR1 SQVTM, CDR2 ANQGSEA. V gave up 3 bases and J gave up 0 bases, with 5 bases separating them. CDR3 nucleotide sequence: TGCAGCGTTGACCAGCTGAACACTGAAGCTTTCTTT. Translation: CSVDQLNTEAFF.

In nucleotides, the CDR3 is TGCAGTGCTAGACTCCGGGACACTAACACCGGGGAGCTGTTTTTT. Its protein product is CSARLRDTNTGELFF. V is TRBV20-1 and J is TRBJ2-2, with a possible D match to TRBD1 (6 bases). V lost 2 bases and J lost 2, with 12 bases in between. CDR1 is DFQATT and CDR2 is SNEGSKA in the germline V gene (reference sequence). The CDR3 loop spans 15 amino acids.

There are many counts of this clonotype. The chain recombines TRBV19 with TRBJ2-7; TRBD1 might be the D (5 bases). Between the trimmed V and J ends, which lost 6 bases and 4 bases, there was a span of 19 bases. Looked up from germline, CDR1 is LNHDA and CDR2 is SQIVND (reference sequence). The CDR3 sequence is 15 residues long. CDR3 loop: CASSFGHRKFYEQYF. Written as DNA, the CDR3 is TGTGCCAGTAGCTTTGGTCACAGGAAATTTTACGAGCAGTACTTC.

CDR3 DNA sequence: TGCAGCGTTGAAGTCGAGGCGTATGAAAAACTGTTTTTT. As protein: CSVEVEAYEKLFF. The chain has TRBV29-1 and TRBJ1-4; D gene unclear. The germline CDR1 and CDR2 sequences are SQVTM and ANQGSEA. The CDR3 spans 13 residues. Trimming took off 1 base at V and 6 bases at J, with 9 bases between the two ends.

This clonotype came up a few times. V is TRBV4-3 and J is TRBJ2-5; 7 bases align to TRBD2. This CDR3 comprises 15 residues. The ends lost 1 base at V and 5 bases at J; junction bases unmatched: 7. CDR1 LGHNA and CDR2 YSLEER come from the germline V gene. The CDR3 protein is CASSQGASGEETQYF. The CDR3 coding sequence is TGCGCCAGCAGCCAAGGAGCTAGCGGTGAGGAGACCCAGTACTTC.

The table lists this clonotype with a few counts. The chain uses TRBV7-9 and TRBJ2-5; TRBD2 might be the D (5 bases). The CDR3 is 13 amino acids. V was cut by 5 bases and J by 5 bases, with 12 bases left in between. Germline CDR1 is SEHNR and CDR2 is FQNEAQ (reference sequence). The CDR3 bases are TGTGCCAGCAGCCAAGAGGAGGCGGAGACCCAGTACTTC. This translates into CASSQEEAETQYF.

A note on this clonotype: Given a much more abundant clone one base away, this may be a read error. It is likely a read error, because the conserved phenylalanine at the end of the CDR3 is missing. In DNA, the CDR3 is TGTGCCAGCAGTTATCACAGGGGGGCCGAAGCTTTCTCT. Protein: CASSYHRGAEAFS. J is TRBJ1-1 and V is TRBV6-5; 8 nucleotides align to TRBD1. Germline V lookup: CDR1 MNHEY, CDR2 SVGAGI. The CDR3 covers 13 residues. After removal of 3 bases from V and 8 bases from J, the junction contained 5 bases not matched to a gene.

With regard to this clonotype: One end of the junction does not line up with germline, which may come from a read error. V usage is TRBV20-1 and J usage is TRBJ1-5; D is possibly TRBD1 (5 bases). From germline, CDR1 is DFQATT and CDR2 SNEGSKA (reference sequence). This CDR3 has 15 amino acids. The CDR3, as DNA: TGCAGTGCTAGAGATGAAACAGGACACAATCAGCCCCAGCAGTTT. Translated: CSARDETGHNQPQQF.

The chain couples TRBV20-1 to TRBJ2-7; either TRBD1 or TRBD2 may supply D (5 bases each). The CDR3 spans 14 residues. Germline V CDR1 and CDR2: DFQATT, SNEGSKA (reference sequence). V lost 0 bases to trimming and J lost 5 bases, with 14 bases between them. CDR3 nucleotide sequence: TGCAGTGCTAGAGATCCGGCAGGGACCCACGAGCAGTACTTC. Its protein product is CSARDPAGTHEQYF.

This clonotype has more than one count but fewer than ten. The chain joins TRBV27 to TRBJ2-7; D remains ambiguous. Trimming left V 2 bases short and J 3 bases short, with 20 bases between. Germline V gene data show CDR1 as MNHEY and CDR2 as SMNVEV (reference sequence). The CDR3 is 17 residues long. DNA of the CDR3: TGTGCCAGCAGTTTAAAGCCCAGGACGGATGCCAGCTACGAGCAGTACTTC. Translated: CASSLKPRTDASYEQYF.

This clonotype was detected only a few times. J is TRBJ1-1 and V is TRBV6-2 or TRBV6-3, with TRBD1 as a possible D gene (6 bases). Trimming shortened V by 7 bases and J by 4 bases, and 16 bases separated the two germline ends. The V gene's germline CDR1 is MNHEY and CDR2 SVGEGT. The CDR3 covers 14 residues. The CDR3 region is CASTPRGAGTEAFF. CDR3 bases: TGTGCCAGCACCCCCCGGGGGGCGGGCACTGAAGCTTTCTTT.